A selection of T cell receptor beta chains follows, all from one sample in a study of cytomegalovirus exposure and HLA in healthy donors. Sequenced by immunoSEQ multiplex PCR; TCRdb stores in-frame clones only, minus some. The data hold approximately 160,000 clones, with just under 80% observed a single time. The specimen sequenced was PBMCs. Receptors originate from a woman between 40 and 50 years old in good health and CMV-seropositive. CDR3s include the opening cysteine and the closing phenylalanine or tryptophan. A D gene is named only where the DNA matches it firmly. Size is stated for part of the rows, as once, few or many counts, or as a class when the clone is expanded.

v_call	d_call	j_call	clone_size	cdr3_nt	cdr3_aa
TRBV2	-	TRBJ1-3	-	TGTGCCAGCAGTGAAGTGGCCTCTGGAAACACCATATATTTT	CASSEVASGNTIYF
TRBV7-8	-	TRBJ2-7	-	TGTGCCAGCAGCTACACAGGGCCCGAGCAGTACTTC	CASSYTGPEQYF
TRBV4-1	-	TRBJ1-5	-	TGCGCCAGCAGCCAAGATATCGGGAATCAGCCCCAGCATTTT	CASSQDIGNQPQHF
TRBV5-4	-	TRBJ1-1	-	TGTGCCAGCAGCTCACAGGGATACACTGAAGCTTTCTTT	CASSSQGYTEAFF
TRBV7-9	-	TRBJ2-5	-	TGTGCCAGCAGCGAGGGGGAGTACCAAGAGACCCAGTACTTC	CASSEGEYQETQYF
TRBV18	TRBD1	TRBJ1-1	-	TGTGCCAGCTCACCACGTCAGGGGGCCAGCACTGAAGCTTTCTTT	CASSPRQGASTEAFF
TRBV5-5	-	TRBJ1-3	-	TGTGCCAGCAGCCTAAATTGGGGGGTCGGAAACACCATATATTTT	CASSLNWGVGNTIYF
TRBV7-8	TRBD1	TRBJ2-5	-	TGTGCCAGCAGCTTAGTGGGACAGGCAACCCAAGAGACCCAGTACTTC	CASSLVGQATQETQYF
TRBV12-5	TRBD1	TRBJ1-5	-	TGTGCTAGTGGCACAACAGGGGTCGGCAATCAGCCCCAGCATTTT	CASGTTGVGNQPQHF
TRBV2	-	TRBJ1-4	few	TGTGCCAGCAGTCTCCGACAGGCCTTTCGGGAAAAACTGTTTTTT	CASSLRQAFREKLFF
TRBV30	-	TRBJ1-2	-	TGTGCCTGGAGTGTACGGGCTAACTATGGCTACACCTTC	CAWSVRANYGYTF
TRBV5-1	-	TRBJ1-1	-	TGCGCCAGCAGCTTCACTAAACAGGGTCTAAACACTGAAGCTTTCTTT	CASSFTKQGLNTEAFF
TRBV5-6	-	TRBJ2-7	-	TGTGCCAGCAGTTACCCCTCGGGGGTCTTCTACGAGCAGTACTTC	CASSYPSGVFYEQYF
TRBV6-5	TRBD1	TRBJ1-1	-	TGTGCCAGCAGTAGGACAGGGTCGAACACTGAAGCTTTCTTT	CASSRTGSNTEAFF
TRBV4-1	-	TRBJ2-2	once	TGCGCCAGCAGCCATGCGGGGACCGGGGAGCTGTTTTTT	CASSHAGTGELFF
TRBV19	-	TRBJ2-4	-	TGTGCCAGTATCCTTGGGGGCCTTCAGTACTTC	CASILGGLQYF
TRBV5-4	-	TRBJ1-2	-	TGTGCCAGCAGCTGGGGGGGAAATGGCTACACCTTC	CASSWGGNGYTF
TRBV2	-	TRBJ2-3	-	TGTGCCAGCAGTGACGAGGCGTTGGCCCCCGGGGATACGCAGTATTTT	CASSDEALAPGDTQYF
TRBV5-1	-	TRBJ2-2	-	TGCGCCAGCAGCTTGGACGGGGGTAGTACCGGGGAGCTGTTTTTT	CASSLDGGSTGELFF
TRBV2	TRBD2	TRBJ2-7	-	TGTGCCAGCAGTGATAGGGACTACGTCTACGAGCAGTACTTC	CASSDRDYVYEQYF
TRBV7-8	-	TRBJ1-1	-	TGTGCCAGCAGCTTAGGGCATCCTTGGGGCGAAGAAACTGAAGCTTTCTTT	CASSLGHPWGEETEAFF
TRBV11-3	-	TRBJ2-3	-	TGTGCCAGCAGCTTATCCCGGGGCACAGATACGCAGTATTTT	CASSLSRGTDTQYF
TRBV29-1	-	TRBJ2-7	-	TGCAGCGTTGAAACGGCAGGGCGGGAGCAGTACTTC	CSVETAGREQYF
TRBV30	-	TRBJ2-2	-	TGTGCCTGGAGTGTCGTGGGGAGCACCGGGGAGCTGTTTTTT	CAWSVVGSTGELFF
TRBV30	-	TRBJ1-2	-	TGTGCCTGGACCGCCTTGGAGAAGAACTATGGCTACACCTTC	CAWTALEKNYGYTF
TRBV7-8	-	TRBJ1-5	once	TGTGCCAGCAGCCCCGGACAGATTAATCAGCCCCAGCATTTT	CASSPGQINQPQHF
TRBV7-2	TRBD1	TRBJ2-7	-	TGTGCCAGCAGCTGGAACAGGGGGTTGGACGAGCAGTACTTC	CASSWNRGLDEQYF
TRBV30	-	TRBJ2-1	-	TGTGCCTGGAGTGTAGACAGGTCCTACAATGAGCAGTTCTTC	CAWSVDRSYNEQFF
TRBV6-1	-	TRBJ1-2	few	TGTGCCAGCAGGGACATCCAGGGATTATATGGCTACACCTTC	CASRDIQGLYGYTF
TRBV5-6	-	TRBJ1-2	-	TGTGCCAGCAGCTCCCAACAGGGTTTGTATGGCTACACCTTC	CASSSQQGLYGYTF
TRBV28	-	TRBJ1-1	-	TGTGCCAGCACCGATACAGGGCTCGATTACACTGAAGCTTTCTTT	CASTDTGLDYTEAFF
TRBV6-1	-	TRBJ1-3	-	TGTGCCAGCAGTGGAACAGGGTTCGGAAACACCATATATTTT	CASSGTGFGNTIYF
TRBV5-4	-	TRBJ2-5	-	TGTGCCAGCAGCTTAGAGGGCCAGCGAAAAGAGACCCAGTACTTC	CASSLEGQRKETQYF
TRBV7-2	-	TRBJ1-1	few	TGTGCCAGCAGCTTCTCCGTAGGGGCAAACACTGAAGCTTTCTTT	CASSFSVGANTEAFF
TRBV7-9	-	TRBJ2-7	-	TGTTCCAGCAGCTTAGATACATCGTACGAGCAGTACTTC	CSSSLDTSYEQYF
TRBV5-4	TRBD2	TRBJ2-6	-	TGTGCCAGCAGCCCACGAACTAGCGGGGGGTTGAGTGGGGCCAACGTCCTGACTTTC	CASSPRTSGGLSGANVLTF
TRBV10-2	-	TRBJ2-6	-	TGCGCCAGCGGCGGGACCGAACTGTCTGGGGCCAACGTCCTGACTTTC	CASGGTELSGANVLTF
TRBV6-1	TRBD1	TRBJ1-2	-	TGTGCCAGCGGCCGGACAGGTCTTTCGGATGGCTACACCTTC	CASGRTGLSDGYTF
TRBV5-1	TRBD1	TRBJ1-1	-	TGCGCCAGCACCTTAACAGGGGCTGTCGGCACTGAAGCTTTCTTT	CASTLTGAVGTEAFF
TRBV5-1	-	TRBJ2-2	-	TGCGCCAGCAGCTTATCCGGAGAAAACACCGGGGAGCTGTTTTTT	CASSLSGENTGELFF
TRBV5-8	-	TRBJ1-2	few	TGTGCCAGCAGCTTGGGGGACATGCGGTCGCGTGGCTACACCTTC	CASSLGDMRSRGYTF
TRBV18	-	TRBJ1-1	-	TGTGCCAGCTCGCTCGCCAGGGGCAGCACTGAAGCTTTCTTT	CASSLARGSTEAFF